This TCR beta chain was sequenced for a study of regulatory T cells in long-lasting Graves disease (dated by TCRdb to the early 2020s). Study-level background: Persistent Graves' disease was defined as persistently positive TSH receptor autoantibodies together with antithyroid drug treatment for over 5 years. Patients with persistent Graves' disease were compared with patients with newly diagnosed Graves' disease using TCR sequencing and RNA sequencing of peripheral blood. TCR sequencing covered about 13 persistent and approximately 20 newly diagnosed Graves' disease patients, about 35 samples in total. The study was registered as a clinical trial and conducted in China. Antithyroid drugs had been taken for 10 to 13 years on average by persistent Graves' disease patients in the clinical cohort.

Library prep was done by multiplex PCR. These reads were obtained on an Illumina HiSeq 4000. CDR3 regions were amplified by Arm-PCR with iRepertoire HTBI primers to construct TCR beta libraries. Before sequencing, the PCR products underwent gel purification. As for how the authors treated the data: Gene usage analysis of CDR3 amino acid clonotypes relied on the approximately 68 TRBV and 13 to 15 TRBJ segments identified across samples. COPE and FqMerger were used to merge the filtered high-quality paired reads into contigs. BLAST was used to align contigs to IMGT TRBV, TRBD and TRBJ reference genes, and CDR3 was defined according to IMGT. Clonotypes above 0.1% frequency were classified as highly expanded clones. Shannon entropy served as the measure of repertoire diversity, while the Gini coefficient captured V-J evenness. Public clonotypes were defined as clonotypes shared by more than one individual. TCRdb itself trimmed the public reads at Q25 with fastp, ran MiXCR and retained productive beta chains. One record per CDR3 amino acid sequence lists the most common genes and DNA. TCRdb's processing, not the authors', yielded these V and J calls. Within this sample are around 400,000 distinct CDR3 sequences, with around 24% of them counted one time only. The ten largest make up roughly 28% of the sample.

Study-wide findings and limitations: Sequencing and analysis were limited to the TCR beta chain. Peripheral blood alone was examined, since thyroid tissue, which constituted the primary lesion, could not be accessed. Persistent Graves' disease patients showed lower TCR Shannon entropy and fewer highly expanded clones than newly diagnosed patients, suggesting clonal expansion. The authors acknowledged the small sample size as a limitation that may reduce accuracy. Patients with persistent disease shared more public clonotypes (around 2,500) than newly diagnosed patients did (around 930).

Per the publication, the time point label means: persistent/refractory GD, antithyroid drugs over 5 years with positive TRAb. For both TCR sequencing and RNA sequencing, RNA was extracted from PBMCs in TRIzol. The diagnosis of Graves' disease followed American Thyroid Association guidelines. Recruitment of patients was carried out at an endocrinology department in Xi'an, China. Each patient gave 8.5 to 9.5 milliliters of peripheral blood, collected in an EDTA anticoagulant tube. PBMCs were isolated by Ficoll Paque Plus density gradient separation without further T cell sorting. An Agilent 2100 Bioanalyzer and agarose gel were used to check RNA quality, and a NanoDrop 2000 was used to measure RNA concentration. At least ten counts were recorded for this clonotype. Its cognate antigen has yet to be identified. No qualities accompany the bases; no much larger clone lies one base away. Sequenced material: peripheral blood mononuclear cells (PBMCs), taken when the disease was refractory, from a patient treated with antithyroid drugs. This TCR was recovered from a female donor with Graves disease.

The DNA sequence is TGTGCCAGCAGTGACAGGGCTGAGGATGAGCAGTTCTTC. The resulting protein is CASSDRAEDEQFF. The rearranged chain carries TRBV6-4 and TRBJ2-1; too little of a D gene remains to name it. Looking up the germline V gene yields CDR1 MRHNA and CDR2 SNTAGT. From the cysteine through the phenylalanine, the CDR3 covers 13 amino acids. Left in the record is the CDR3 DNA by itself, 39 bases read in frame from the first base. V is clipped by 2 bases and J by 8 bases, and the sequence between their germline boundaries is 10 bases long.